The 12 T cell receptor beta chains listed next were all sequenced from one sample in a study of blood T cell repertoires in COVID-19. This table comes from immunoSEQ multiplex PCR, and its TCRdb copy is limited to in-frame clones, with some not included. The sample holds 200,000 to 250,000 clones, about 85% seen once. Sample: peripheral blood. These receptors all come from a woman aged 45 to 65 with COVID-19, enrolled during active disease.

About this clone itself: The conserved closing phenylalanine or tryptophan is absent in this CDR3, likely reflecting a read error. The limits of the CDR3 on the DNA are not certain, so only TCRdb's listed CDR3 is given. The chain is built from TRBV7-2 and TRBJ1-2; the table gives TRBD1 as D, unverified against the DNA. CDR1 is SGHTA and CDR2 is FQGNSA in the germline V gene. The CDR3 is 12 residues long, counting both termini. Here the CDR3 reads CASSSRGAAIVS.

This sequence joins TRBV29-1 and TRBJ2-2, with D possibly matching TRBD1 (6 bases). The V end was cut by 7 bases, the J end by 4 bases, with 13 bases between. Germline V gives CDR1 SQVTM, CDR2 ANQGSEA. The CDR3 spans 13 residues. Here the CDR3 DNA reads TGCAGCGCCTTCAGGGGTTTCACCGGGGAGCTGTTTTTT. Amino acids: CSAFRGFTGELFF.

The chain carries TRBV4-1 and TRBJ2-3, with 8 bases aligning to TRBD2. The germline CDR1 and CDR2 sequences are MGHRA and YSYEKL. The CDR3 extends over 15 amino acids. The junction had 4 bases not matched to a gene; V was cut back by 4 bases and J by 1 base. The CDR3 spells CASSPLAGRTDTQYF. As DNA, the CDR3 is TGCGCCAGCAGCCCCCTAGCGGGCCGCACAGATACGCAGTATTTT.

The chain employs TRBV7-9 and TRBJ1-4, with D possibly matching TRBD1 (5 bases). Trimming removed 8 bases from V and 0 bases from J, with 10 bases in between. Germline-derived CDR1 and CDR2 are SEHNR and FQNEAQ (reference sequence). This CDR3 region has 14 residues. CDR3 loop: CASAGGTTNEKLFF. CDR3 bases: TGTGCCAGCGCGGGGGGGACAACTAATGAAAAACTGTTTTTT.

This chain uses TRBV12-5 with TRBJ2-3; the match to TRBD2 covers 7 bases. V lost 7 bases to trimming and J lost 7 bases; unmatched junction nucleotides: 8. Per the germline V gene, CDR1 is LGHNT and CDR2 is FRNRAP. The CDR3 consists of 13 residues. The CDR3 DNA follows: TGTGCTAGTGCCCCCGGGGGGAGGAATACGCAGTATTTT. This codes for CASAPGGRNTQYF.

This sequence joins TRBV25-1 and TRBJ2-6; possible D gene TRBD1, 5 bases. Germline CDR1 is MGHDK and CDR2 is SYGVNS. The CDR3 loop spans 15 amino acids. V lost 1 base and J lost 2, with 6 bases in between. The CDR3 nucleotides are TGTGCCAGCAGTGAATCAGGGACTGGGGCCAACGTCCTGACTTTC. Translation gives CASSESGTGANVLTF.

This chain joins TRBV4-1 and TRBJ2-5; 8 positions match TRBD1. Germline V gives CDR1 MGHRA, CDR2 YSYEKL. Trimming cost V 3 bases and J 4 bases; bases outside gene matches: 13. This CDR3 has 17 residues. The CDR3 bases are TGCGCCAGCAGCCATGCCTTGGGACAGGAGAGGGGAGAGACCCAGTACTTC. As protein: CASSHALGQERGETQYF.

V gene TRBV7-6 combines with J gene TRBJ2-3; TRBD2 aligns across 10 bases. Looked up from germline, CDR1 is SGHVS and CDR2 is FNYEAQ. This CDR3 has 17 amino acids. J gave up 1 base and V 1 base, and 5 bases lay outside the gene matches. In DNA, the CDR3 is TGTGCCAGCAGCTTAGTCCCCGGGACTAGCGGCACAGATACGCAGTATTTT. Translating gives CASSLVPGTSGTDTQYF.

V usage is TRBV6-1 and J usage is TRBJ1-6; D is unresolved. The germline V gene encodes CDR1 MNHNS and CDR2 SASEGT. The V and J ends lost 4 bases and 3 bases respectively, with 16 bases between them. The CDR3 length is 17 residues. The CDR3, as DNA: TGTGCCAGCAGTGGGCTGACACTTGCCGGCTATAATTCACCCCTCCACTTT. It translates to CASSGLTLAGYNSPLHF.

The chain couples TRBV5-4 to TRBJ2-1; D remains ambiguous. Germline CDR1 SGHNT, CDR2 YYREEE (reference sequence). Trimming took off 6 bases at V and 8 bases at J, with 18 bases between the two ends. The CDR3 contains 14 residues. CDR3 nucleotides: TGTGCCAGCACCCCGAAATACGGTTCGGATGAGCAGTTCTTC. It encodes CASTPKYGSDEQFF.

The chain recombines TRBV14 with TRBJ2-5, with TRBD1 as a possible D gene (5 bases). Trimming took 0 bases from V and 4 from J, leaving 9 bases between them. CDR1 and CDR2 from the germline V gene are SGHDN and FVKESK. The CDR3 totals 14 residues. The CDR3 here is CASSQEWGRETQYF. The CDR3 coding sequence is TGTGCCAGCAGCCAAGAGTGGGGCCGAGAGACCCAGTACTTC.

The rearrangement links TRBV6-5 to TRBJ2-3; D perhaps matches TRBD2 (7 bases). CDR3 size: 12 residues. V was clipped by 8 bases and J by 6 bases, with 12 bases between them. Germline V gene lookup returns CDR1 MNHEY and CDR2 SVGAGI. The DNA of the CDR3 is TGTGCCAGCCGGGGGGCCGGGGATACGCAGTATTTT. This gives the protein CASRGAGDTQYF.